This TCR beta chain was found in a study of regulatory and conventional T cells in RAG deficiency. Findings and limits, study-wide: Shannon entropy was markedly lower and Simpson indices higher in RAG-deficient patients than control T-cell subsets. In Omenn syndrome, Treg and Tconv repertoires overlapped >85%. In Omenn syndrome, sorted "Tregs" may be peripherally activated cells.

CDR3 size: 14 residues. Germline V gene data show CDR1 as MDHEN and CDR2 as SYDVKM. The V end was cut by 7 bases, the J end by 3 bases, with 13 bases between. To note about this clone: Its antigen is still unknown.

Genomic DNA came from blood regulatory T cells gated CD4+ CD25-high CD127-low. Data came from immunoSEQ multiplex PCR; TCRdb stores just in-frame clones and leaves some out. This table holds about 9,400 clones, more than 70% found once. These data were likewise used in another study, on regulatory T cells. That report adds: Amplification used 52 TRBV primers and 13 TRBJ primers.

The sequence came from a human donor in good health. The J gene is TRBJ1-5, the V gene TRBV28, with D possibly TRBD1 on 5 matching bases. The sample consisted of Tregs sorted from blood. CDR3 in amino acids: CASTPPRVNQPQHF. Here the CDR3 DNA reads TGTGCCAGCACCCCCCCCAGGGTCAATCAGCCCCAGCATTTT.